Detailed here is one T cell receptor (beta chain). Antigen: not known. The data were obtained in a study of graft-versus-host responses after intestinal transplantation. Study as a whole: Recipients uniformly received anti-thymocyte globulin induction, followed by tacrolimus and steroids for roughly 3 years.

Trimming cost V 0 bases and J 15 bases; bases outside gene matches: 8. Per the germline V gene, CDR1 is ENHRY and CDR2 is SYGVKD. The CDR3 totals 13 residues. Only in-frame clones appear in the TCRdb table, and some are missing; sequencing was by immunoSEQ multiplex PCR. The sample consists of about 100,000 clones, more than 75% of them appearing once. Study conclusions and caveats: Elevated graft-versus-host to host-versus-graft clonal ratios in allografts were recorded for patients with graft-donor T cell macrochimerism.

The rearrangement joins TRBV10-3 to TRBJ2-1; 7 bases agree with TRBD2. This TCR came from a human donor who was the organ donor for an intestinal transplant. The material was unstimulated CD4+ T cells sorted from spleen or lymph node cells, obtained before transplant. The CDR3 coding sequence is TGTGCCATCAGTGAGTCATTTGGACTAGATCGGTTCTTC. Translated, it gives CAISESFGLDRFF.